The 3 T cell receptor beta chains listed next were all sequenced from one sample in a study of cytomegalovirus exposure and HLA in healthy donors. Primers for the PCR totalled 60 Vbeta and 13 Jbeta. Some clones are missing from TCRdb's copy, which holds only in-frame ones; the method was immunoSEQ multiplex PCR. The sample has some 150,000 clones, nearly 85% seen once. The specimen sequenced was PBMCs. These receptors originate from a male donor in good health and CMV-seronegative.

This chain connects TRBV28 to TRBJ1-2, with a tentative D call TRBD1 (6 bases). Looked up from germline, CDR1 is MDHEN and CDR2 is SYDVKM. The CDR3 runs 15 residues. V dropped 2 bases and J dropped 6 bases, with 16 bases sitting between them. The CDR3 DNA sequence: TGTGCCAGCAGTTTAGACCAGGGGCAAGGGCATGGCTACACCTTC. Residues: CASSLDQGQGHGYTF.

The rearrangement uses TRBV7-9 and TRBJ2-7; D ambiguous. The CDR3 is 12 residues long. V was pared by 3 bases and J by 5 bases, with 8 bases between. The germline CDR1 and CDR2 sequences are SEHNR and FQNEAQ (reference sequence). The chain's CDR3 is CASSFPGNEQYF. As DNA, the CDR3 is TGTGCCAGCAGCTTCCCAGGAAACGAGCAGTACTTC.

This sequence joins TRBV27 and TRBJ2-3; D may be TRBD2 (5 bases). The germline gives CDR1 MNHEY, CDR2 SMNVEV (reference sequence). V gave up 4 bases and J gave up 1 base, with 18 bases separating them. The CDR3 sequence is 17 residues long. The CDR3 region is CASSSSGGLDRTDTQYF. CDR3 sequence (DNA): TGTGCCAGCAGTTCGTCCGGCGGGCTAGACCGCACAGATACGCAGTATTTT.